The rows below give T cell receptor beta chains drawn from one sample of a study of blood T cell repertoires in COVID-19. Assay: immunoSEQ multiplex PCR; the TCRdb copy retains only in-frame clones and omits some. Of about 320,000 clones in the sample, over 80% were seen once. The sample was PBMCs or T cells enriched from blood (not recorded which). All receptors come from a man aged 25-40 years who had recovered from COVID-19. CDR3s include the opening cysteine and the closing phenylalanine or tryptophan. The D gene is left open where the match is weak. Rows give clone size only sometimes, using once, few, many, or a class for an expanded clone.

CDR3nt	CDR3aa	d_gene	v_gene	abundance	j_gene
TGTGCCAGCTCACCATCAGGACACCAAGGAAACACCATATATTTT	CASSPSGHQGNTIYF	.	TRBV18	.	TRBJ1-3
TGTGCCAGCAGTAGGACAGGGGGCTACACCGGGGAGCTGTTTTTT	CASSRTGGYTGELFF	TRBD1	TRBV6-5	.	TRBJ2-2
TGTGCCAGCAGTTCGACAGGGTACGGAAACACCATATATTTT	CASSSTGYGNTIYF	TRBD1	TRBV28	.	TRBJ1-3
TGTGCCAGCATGCCGGACAGGGGGCGCGTCAATGAGCAGTTCTTC	CASMPDRGRVNEQFF	TRBD1	TRBV25-1	.	TRBJ2-1
TGTGCCACCAGCCCAAGACAGGATAATTCACCCCTCCACTTT	CATSPRQDNSPLHF	.	TRBV15	.	TRBJ1-6
TGTGCCAGCACCCCGGGACTGCCGAACACTGAAGCTTTCTTT	CASTPGLPNTEAFF	.	TRBV6-2/TRBV6-3	.	TRBJ1-1
TGTGCCAGCAGCTTAAGGCAGGGTAGAGGCAATGAGCAGTTCTTC	CASSLRQGRGNEQFF	.	TRBV11-3	.	TRBJ2-1
TGTGCCAGCAGCCGGACAGGAGCCTATGGCTACACCTTC	CASSRTGAYGYTF	TRBD1	TRBV5-6	.	TRBJ1-2
TGTGCCAGCAGTGAAGGAGGTCCTTATTCACCCCTCCACTTT	CASSEGGPYSPLHF	.	TRBV2	.	TRBJ1-6
TGTGCCAGCAGCGTAGACAGGGGGAGCAATCAGCCCCAGCATTTT	CASSVDRGSNQPQHF	TRBD1	TRBV9	once	TRBJ1-5
TGTGCCAGCCTCCATACAGGGAGAGGACCCTACGAGCAGTACTTC	CASLHTGRGPYEQYF	.	TRBV28	.	TRBJ2-7
TGTGCCAGCAGTCACAGTTATCGTAATGAAAAACTGTTTTTT	CASSHSYRNEKLFF	.	TRBV6-5	.	TRBJ1-4
TGTGCCAGCAGTTTAGGAGGGGGGGGGACTGCTGGAAACACCATATATTTT	CASSLGGGGTAGNTIYF	.	TRBV28	.	TRBJ1-3
TGTGCCAGCCGAAGAGCGCCAGAGCCTACCTACGAGCAGTACTTC	CASRRAPEPTYEQYF	.	TRBV2	few	TRBJ2-7
TGTGCCTGGAGTGCCGACAGTTACTCCTACGAGCAGTACTTC	CAWSADSYSYEQYF	.	TRBV30	.	TRBJ2-7
TGTGCCAGCAGTTTTGTTGGCTTGTTCGACTCTGGAAACACCATATATTTT	CASSFVGLFDSGNTIYF	.	TRBV28	once	TRBJ1-3
TGTGCCAGCAGTTATTCAGGACACACAGATACGCAGTATTTT	CASSYSGHTDTQYF	.	TRBV6-5	.	TRBJ2-3
TGTGCCAGCAGCTTAGGGACAGGGACCTACAATGAGCAGTTCTTC	CASSLGTGTYNEQFF	TRBD1	TRBV11-3	.	TRBJ2-1
TGTGCCTGGAGTCTTAATGAAAAACTGTTTTTT	CAWSLNEKLFF	.	TRBV30	.	TRBJ1-4
TGTGCCAGTAAGCTCTCGGGTCAGGGATACTCTGGGGCCAACGTCCTGACTTTC	CASKLSGQGYSGANVLTF	.	TRBV19	.	TRBJ2-6
TGTGCCAGCAGACTAGAGGGGACAGGGGGCAGTTACGAGCAGTACTTC	CASRLEGTGGSYEQYF	TRBD1	TRBV27	.	TRBJ2-7
TGTGCCAGCAGTCCCGAGATGAACACTGAAGCTTTCTTT	CASSPEMNTEAFF	.	TRBV28	.	TRBJ1-1
TGTGCCAGCAGCTTAGGGCAAAACACTGAAGCTTTCTTT	CASSLGQNTEAFF	.	TRBV7-8	.	TRBJ1-1